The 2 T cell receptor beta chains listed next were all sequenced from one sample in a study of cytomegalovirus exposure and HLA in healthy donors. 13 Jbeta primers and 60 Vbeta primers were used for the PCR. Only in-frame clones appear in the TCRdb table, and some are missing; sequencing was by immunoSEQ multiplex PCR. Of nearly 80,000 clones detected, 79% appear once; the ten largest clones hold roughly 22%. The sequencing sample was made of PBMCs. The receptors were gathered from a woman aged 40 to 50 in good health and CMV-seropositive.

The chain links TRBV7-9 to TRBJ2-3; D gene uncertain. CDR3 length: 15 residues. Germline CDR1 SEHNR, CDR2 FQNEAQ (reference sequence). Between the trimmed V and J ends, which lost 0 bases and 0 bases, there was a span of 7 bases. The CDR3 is CASSLARTSTDTQYF. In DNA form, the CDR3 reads TGTGCCAGCAGCTTAGCCCGAACTAGCACAGATACGCAGTATTTT.

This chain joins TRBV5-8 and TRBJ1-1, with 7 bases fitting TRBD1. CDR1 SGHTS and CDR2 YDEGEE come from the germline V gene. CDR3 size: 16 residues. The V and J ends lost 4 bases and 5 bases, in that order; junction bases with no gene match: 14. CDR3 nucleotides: TGTGCCAGCAGCCTACAGGGGCGTCTTGCGAAGACTGAAGCTTTCTTT. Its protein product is CASSLQGRLAKTEAFF.